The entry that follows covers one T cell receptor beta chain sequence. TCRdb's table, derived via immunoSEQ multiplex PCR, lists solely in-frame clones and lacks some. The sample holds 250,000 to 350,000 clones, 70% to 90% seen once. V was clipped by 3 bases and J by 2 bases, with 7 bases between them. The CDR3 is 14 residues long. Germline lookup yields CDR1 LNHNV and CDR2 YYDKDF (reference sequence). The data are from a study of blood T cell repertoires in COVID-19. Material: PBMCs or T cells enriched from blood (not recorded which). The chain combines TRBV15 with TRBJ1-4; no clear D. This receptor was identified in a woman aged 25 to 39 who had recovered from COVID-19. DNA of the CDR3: TGTGCCACCAGCAGGGCCTCTACTAATGAAAAACTGTTTTTT. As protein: CATSRASTNEKLFF.